This T cell receptor beta chain was profiled in a study of identical twins. General study findings and limits: Less excess twin sharing appeared in beta out-of-frame sequences. Donors were not followed over many years; analysis was cross-sectional.

This clonotype showed up just a few times. The antigen is not known. The cDNA had a unique molecular identifier and a template-switch universal primer site. TCRdb reprocessed the 5' RACE reads via MiXCR and lists one record per CDR3 protein. Of around 1.7 million distinct CDR3 sequences in the sample, under 35% are singletons; the top ten hold around 0.3%. Germline CDR1 reads MNHNS; CDR2 reads SASEGT. V lost 2 bases and J lost 0, with 13 bases in between. This CDR3 comprises 16 residues. The chain employs TRBV6-1 and TRBJ2-5; possible D gene TRBD2, 6 bases. Sequencing used cord blood. The sequence came from a newborn girl in good health. CDR3 amino acids: CASSESGGMYQETQYF. The CDR3 DNA follows: TGTGCCAGCAGTGAATCGGGCGGGATGTACCAAGAGACCCAGTACTTC.